The entry below describes one TCR beta chain. The trim removed 1 base at V and 2 bases at J, leaving 5 bases unmatched. Germline V gene data show CDR1 as SQVTM and CDR2 as ANQGSEA. The CDR3 runs to 15 residues. Reverse transcription of all isolated RNA meant that expressed TCRB transcripts were sequenced. Only in-frame clones appear in the TCRdb table, and some are missing; sequencing was by immunoSEQ multiplex PCR. Among about 150,000 clones listed, roughly 10% were seen once. These data belong to a study of beta chain features in type 1 diabetes. The chain has TRBV29-1 and TRBJ1-3, with TRBD1 matching 7 bases. What was sequenced was central memory CD4+ T cells from blood. This clonotype was sampled from a man between 18 and 35 years old in good health. This CDR3 reads CSVEGHQGAGNTIYF. The CDR3 bases are TGCAGCGTTGAAGGGCACCAGGGGGCTGGAAACACCATATATTTT.